This TCR beta chain stems from a study of beta chain features in type 1 diabetes. Overall study results and limits: There was no resolution here of whether HLA type influences TCRB rearrangement. The cDNA sequencing approach could over-represent high-TCR-expressing cells. Within each of all four CD4+ subsets, Type 1 diabetes patients had TCRB CDR3s that were moderately but significantly shorter.

Sequenced material consisted of expressed TCRB transcripts (all of the isolated RNA was reverse transcribed). TCRdb keeps only in-frame clones here, not all; method: immunoSEQ multiplex PCR. In the table there are hundreds of thousands of clones, around 15% of which are singletons. Germline lookup yields CDR1 LGHNA and CDR2 YSLEER. Between the trimmed V and J ends, which lost 0 bases and 4 bases, there was a span of 15 bases. The CDR3 runs to 16 residues. As to this clone: Its specificity is not known.

V and J are TRBV4-3 and TRBJ2-5, with D perhaps given as TRBD1 or TRBD2 (5 bases each). This sequence originates from a man younger than 40 in good health. The material sequenced was central memory CD4+ T cells from blood. The CDR3 protein is CASSQERGGFGETQYF. The CDR3 nucleotides read TGCGCCAGCAGCCAAGAGAGGGGTGGGTTCGGAGAGACCCAGTACTTC.